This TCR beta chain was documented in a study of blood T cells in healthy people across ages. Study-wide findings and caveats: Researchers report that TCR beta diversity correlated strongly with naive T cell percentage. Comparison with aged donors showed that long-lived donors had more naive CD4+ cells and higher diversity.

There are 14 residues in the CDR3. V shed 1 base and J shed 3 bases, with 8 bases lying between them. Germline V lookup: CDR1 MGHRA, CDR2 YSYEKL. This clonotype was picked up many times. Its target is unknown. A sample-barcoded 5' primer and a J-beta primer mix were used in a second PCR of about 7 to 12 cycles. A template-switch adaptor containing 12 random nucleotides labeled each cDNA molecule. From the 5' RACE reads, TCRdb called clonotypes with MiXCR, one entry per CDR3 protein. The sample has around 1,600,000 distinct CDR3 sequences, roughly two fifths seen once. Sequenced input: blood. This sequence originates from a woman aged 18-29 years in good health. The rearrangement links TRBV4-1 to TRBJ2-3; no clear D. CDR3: CASSQVSRTDTQYF. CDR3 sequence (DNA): TGCGCCAGCAGCCAAGTGTCGAGAACAGATACGCAGTATTTT.